The entry below describes one T cell receptor (beta chain). Antigen specificity is unknown. Frozen-stored PBMCs produced 1.5 to 2.5 micrograms of genomic DNA for TCR beta libraries. Depths of 1 in 200,000 to 1 in 1 million T cells were the sequencing target. The protocol was immunoSEQ multiplex PCR, while the TCRdb copy is restricted to in-frame clones and leaves out a portion. Of some 130,000 clones listed, around 90% are singletons. V lost 3 bases, J lost 0 bases, and 9 bases lay in between. In germline, CDR1 is ENHRY, CDR2 SYGVKD. The CDR3 has 15 residues. These data belong to a study of cytotoxic CD8 clonotypes in ibrutinib-treated CLL. Study details: The response samples were taken once patients had been treated for a median of about 12 months, range 6 to 36.

Points from the study as a whole: Rare overall, public clonotypes shrank or held steady under therapy.

The TCR sequence derives from a human donor with chronic lymphocytic leukemia. The rearrangement links TRBV10-3 to TRBJ1-3; D ambiguous. Here the sequenced sample was PBMCs, taken after 12 months of ibrutinib treatment. The CDR3 DNA sequence: TGTGCCATCAGTGACGCGGGAGGCTCTGGAAACACCATATATTTT. Its protein product is CAISDAGGSGNTIYF.